Described below is a single T cell receptor beta chain sequence and its context. Its antigen is still unknown. The approximately 130-subject validation cohort, separate from the 666-subject first cohort, included the donors. The protocol was immunoSEQ multiplex PCR, while the TCRdb copy is restricted to in-frame clones and leaves out a portion. The top ten hold under 1.5% of the sample, which has around 71,000 clones, 85% to 95% seen once. This entry belongs to a study of cytomegalovirus exposure and HLA in healthy donors. Study-wide results and limits: First-cohort TCR clusters tended to co-occur in the 90 to 150 validation repertoires, a later analysis found. Researchers counted roughly 150 TCR beta chains as cytomegalovirus-associated. Testing in vitro showed a few CMV-associated chains specific for CMV antigens.

This CDR3 is 13 amino acids long. CDR1 and CDR2 from the germline V gene are SGHVS and FQNEAQ. V gave up 0 bases and J gave up 13 bases, with 13 bases separating them. The receptor was isolated from a man younger than 35 in good health and CMV-seropositive. Sequenced input: PBMCs. The chain is built from TRBV7-8 and TRBJ1-5, with D possibly being TRBD1 (6 bases). The CDR3 bases are TGTGCCAGCAGCTTAGCCTCAGGGGACGAACAGCATTTT. It encodes CASSLASGDEQHF.